Below, 4 T cell receptor beta chains from the same sample are listed, as sequenced in a study of cytomegalovirus exposure and HLA in healthy donors. Use of 60 Vbeta and 13 Jbeta primers characterized the PCR. TCRdb's table, derived via immunoSEQ multiplex PCR, lists solely in-frame clones and lacks some. The data show 90,000 to 140,000 clones, more than 65% seen once. Sequenced input: PBMCs. These receptors were obtained from a middle-aged man in good health and CMV-seropositive.

The V gene is TRBV19, the J gene TRBJ2-7; 9 bases match TRBD1. CDR3 size: 14 residues. After removal of 6 bases from V and 1 base from J, the junction contained 4 bases not matched to a gene. Germline V CDR1 and CDR2: LNHDA, SQIVND (reference sequence). The CDR3 DNA is TGTGCCAGTAGGGCCGGGACAGGGTCCTACGAGCAGTACTTC. Amino acid sequence: CASRAGTGSYEQYF.

The rearrangement uses TRBV4-1 and TRBJ1-3, with D perhaps matching TRBD1 (5 bases). The CDR3 extends over 14 amino acids. Germline-derived CDR1 and CDR2 are MGHRA and YSYEKL. Trimming took 0 bases from V and 4 from J, leaving 7 bases between them. The CDR3 nucleotides read TGCGCCAGCAGCCAAGAGGGACTCGGAAACACCATATATTTT. Residues: CASSQEGLGNTIYF.

This clone appeared a single time. The chain is built from TRBV19 and TRBJ2-2, with TRBD2 matching 7 bases. The germline V gene has CDR1 LNHDA and CDR2 SQIVND (reference sequence). J lost 4 bases, V lost 8 bases, and 7 bases had no gene match. The CDR3 length is 14 residues. The CDR3 DNA sequence: TGTGCCAGTGGGGGGGGTAAACCCACCGGGGAGCTGTTTTTT. Amino acid sequence: CASGGGKPTGELFF.

This chain links TRBV7-3 with TRBJ2-3; D not resolved. Trimming removed 5 bases at V and 4 bases at J, with 7 bases between. This CDR3 contains 12 residues. Germline lookup yields CDR1 SGHTA and CDR2 FQGTGA. The CDR3 loop reads CASSRDSDTQYF. CDR3 DNA sequence: TGTGCCAGCAGCCGAGACTCAGATACGCAGTATTTT.